These 22 T cell receptor beta chains were sequenced from one sample in a study of CD8 T cells in ankylosing spondylitis. Antigens of these TCRs are unknown. General study results and limits: A motif of under 10 highly homologous TCR beta variants was seen as apparently characteristic of ankylosing spondylitis blood.

TCRdb redid the calling of the 5' RACE reads with MiXCR, one entry per CDR3 protein. The sample has fewer than 400,000 distinct CDR3 sequences, around 20% seen once. The sample consisted of blood, either unsorted or a sorted T cell fraction (not recorded which). The receptors shown here come from a male donor with ankylosing spondylitis.

This clonotype appeared a few times. The chain couples TRBV10-3 to TRBJ1-1, with 7 bases identical to TRBD1. Trimming took 4 bases from V and 1 from J; bases not matched to a gene: 6. Per the germline V gene, CDR1 is ENHRY and CDR2 is SYGVKD. The CDR3 runs to 15 residues. CDR3 DNA: TGTGCCATCAGTGGAAGACAGGGTTCGAACACTGAAGCTTTCTTT. This gives the protein CAISGRQGSNTEAFF.

V usage is TRBV7-2 and J usage is TRBJ1-2; no firm D call. This CDR3 spans 14 amino acids. Per germline, CDR1 SGHTA and CDR2 FQGNSA. V was clipped by 3 bases and J by 4 bases, with 12 bases between them. CDR3 region: CASSFIGEPYGYTF. Here the CDR3 DNA reads TGTGCCAGCAGCTTTATTGGGGAGCCCTATGGCTACACCTTC. The variable domain in full, completed from reference TRBV7-2 and TRBJ1-2, reads GAGVSQSPSNKVTEKGKDVELRCDPISGHTALYWYRQSLGQGLEFLIYFQGNSAPDKSGLPSDRFSAERTGGSVSTLTIQRTQQEDSAVYLCASSFIGEPYGYTFGSGTRLTVV.

This clonotype was seen many times. The chain joins TRBV20-1 to TRBJ2-1; 7 nucleotides line up with TRBD2. Germline CDR1 DFQATT, CDR2 SNEGSKA (reference sequence). The CDR3 loop spans 14 amino acids. The V segment lost 6 bases and the J segment 5 bases; nucleotides outside the gene matches: 10. CDR3 in DNA: TGCAGTGCAAAGGTGCAGGGAGGGCACAATGAGCAGTTCTTC. As protein: CSAKVQGGHNEQFF.

The chain links TRBV6-5 to TRBJ1-1, with D unclear. The CDR3 runs to 17 residues. CDR1 and CDR2 from the germline V gene are MNHEY and SVGAGI. V shed 0 bases and J shed 6 bases, with 20 bases lying between them. In DNA form, the CDR3 reads TGTGCCAGCAGTTACTCGACCACGACAAGAGGGAGTCCTGAAGCTTTCTTT. Its translation is CASSYSTTTRGSPEAFF.

This clonotype was detected many times. This sequence joins TRBV18 and TRBJ2-7; no clear D. The CDR3 has 11 residues. Germline lookup yields CDR1 KGHSH and CDR2 LQKENI. Trimming removed 8 bases from V and 3 bases from J, with 8 bases in between. The CDR3 protein is CASSPDYEQYF. In DNA form, the CDR3 reads TGTGCCAGCAGCCCTGACTACGAGCAGTACTTC.

The sample holds a few counts of this clonotype. In DNA form, the CDR3 reads TGTGCCAGTAGTTCAGGGCATCAGCCCCAGCATTTT. Encoded protein: CASSSGHQPQHF. V usage is TRBV19 and J usage is TRBJ1-5, with D maybe TRBD1 (5 bases). The CDR3 sequence is 12 residues long. With 5 bases removed from V and 5 bases from J, the gap between germline ends came to 7 bases. Germline V gene data show CDR1 as LNHDA and CDR2 as SQIVND (reference sequence).

There are a few counts of this clonotype. The chain links TRBV6-5 to TRBJ2-7; 9 nucleotides agree with TRBD2. Germline V CDR1 and CDR2: MNHEY, SVGAGI. The V segment lost 0 bases and the J segment 6 bases; nucleotides outside the gene matches: 9. The length of the CDR3 is 16 residues. CDR3: CASSYSRGGRASEQYF. CDR3 nucleotides: TGTGCCAGCAGTTACTCGAGAGGCGGGAGGGCCTCCGAGCAGTACTTC.

The genes are TRBV20-1 and TRBJ1-5; the D gene is possibly TRBD1 (6 bases). This CDR3 spans 14 amino acids. The V gene's germline CDR1 is DFQATT and CDR2 SNEGSKA (reference sequence). Trimming left V 6 bases short and J 3 bases short, with 15 bases between. The CDR3 is CSAPPRTVNQPQHF. The CDR3 DNA sequence: TGCAGTGCCCCCCCAAGGACAGTCAATCAGCCCCAGCATTTT.

V usage is TRBV20-1 and J usage is TRBJ1-4; 7 nucleotides align to TRBD1. Germline loops: CDR1 DFQATT, CDR2 SNEGSKA (reference sequence). CDR3 length: 14 amino acids. V was clipped by 5 bases and J by 8 bases; unmatched bases: 11. CDR3 residues: CSALPGRGNEKLFF. DNA of the CDR3: TGCAGTGCTCTCCCTGGCAGGGGGAACGAAAAACTGTTTTTT.

Only a few counts were recorded for this clonotype. V gene TRBV19 combines with J gene TRBJ2-1; D is perhaps TRBD1 or TRBD2 (5 bases each). V lost 4 bases and J lost 3, with 19 bases in between. CDR1 and CDR2 from the germline V gene are LNHDA and SQIVND (reference sequence). This CDR3 is 17 amino acids long. The DNA of the CDR3 is TGTGCCAGTAGTACCCTTGTGGGGAGAGGGGACTACAATGAGCAGTTCTTC. Protein sequence: CASSTLVGRGDYNEQFF.

This clonotype came up a few times. The gene calls are TRBV12-3 or TRBV12-4 and TRBJ2-2, with TRBD2 matching over 14 bases. CDR3 length: 16 residues. With 5 bases clipped from V and 7 bases from J, the junction kept 6 bases outside the gene matches. CDR3 protein: CASSMTSGRAIGELFF. The CDR3 DNA sequence: TGTGCCAGCAGTATGACTAGCGGGAGGGCCATCGGGGAGCTGTTTTTT.

The rearrangement links TRBV3-1 to TRBJ1-3; no definite D call. Germline CDR1 reads LGHDT; CDR2 reads YNNKEL (reference sequence). V was clipped by 0 bases and J by 5 bases, with 11 bases between them. This CDR3 is 15 amino acids long. CDR3 in amino acids: CASSQDASARNTIYF. CDR3 DNA: TGTGCCAGCAGCCAAGATGCTTCAGCCAGAAACACCATATATTTT.

To note about this clonotype: Sequence at one end of the junction differs from germline and may be a read error. In nucleotides, the CDR3 is TGCAGTGCTAGGGGCCCATCAAACGGGGCCCGGGAACTAACTTTC. Its translation is CSARGPSNGARELTF. The V call is TRBV20-1, the J call TRBJ2-7, with D possibly being TRBD1 or TRBD2 (5 bases each). This CDR3 contains 15 residues. Germline CDR1 is DFQATT and CDR2 is SNEGSKA (reference sequence).

This clonotype was counted many times. V usage is TRBV5-1 and J usage is TRBJ2-3, with 9 bases identical to TRBD2. V trimming: 5 bases; J trimming: 4 bases; junction bases outside the gene matches: 5. Per germline, CDR1 SGHRS and CDR2 YFSETQ. The CDR3 is 14 amino acids. CDR3 sequence reads: CASSPSGIPDTQYF. CDR3 DNA: TGCGCCAGCAGTCCTAGCGGGATACCAGATACGCAGTATTTT.

This clonotype was seen only a few times. J is TRBJ1-6 and V is TRBV7-8, with D unclear. V dropped 1 base and J dropped 0 bases, with 10 bases sitting between them. Germline V gene lookup returns CDR1 SGHVS and CDR2 FQNEAQ. This CDR3 spans 17 amino acids. The CDR3 region has the DNA TGTGCCAGCAGCTTAGTCGGCGGGAGCTCCTATAATTCACCCCTCCACTTT. Residues: CASSLVGGSSYNSPLHF. Using reference TRBV7-8 and TRBJ1-6 for the parts outside the CDR3, the full variable domain is GAGVSQSPRYKVAKRGQDVALRCDPISGHVSLFWYQQALGQGPEFLTYFQNEAQLDKSGLPSDRFFAERPEGSVSTLKIQRTQQEDSAVYLCASSLVGGSSYNSPLHFGNGTRLTVT.

This sequence joins TRBV28 and TRBJ2-7, with 8 positions matching TRBD1. CDR3 length: 14 residues. Germline assignment: CDR1 MDHEN and CDR2 SYDVKM. Trimming cost V 4 bases and J 3 bases; bases outside gene matches: 5. CDR3 sequence (DNA): TGTGCCAGCAGTTCTCCGGGACAGGACTACGAGCAGTACTTC. It specifies CASSSPGQDYEQYF.

This clonotype was counted many times. The V and J genes are TRBV29-1 and TRBJ2-1; D is possibly TRBD1 or TRBD2 (5 bases each). From germline, CDR1 is SQVTM and CDR2 ANQGSEA. Trimming took 7 bases from V and 0 from J, leaving 13 bases between them. The CDR3 is made up of 14 amino acids. CDR3 sequence: CSASPGSSYNEQFF. The CDR3 nucleotides are TGCAGCGCAAGCCCAGGGAGCTCCTACAATGAGCAGTTCTTC.

This clonotype was seen more than once but under ten times. The rearrangement uses TRBV20-1 and TRBJ1-2; 7 bases agree with TRBD1. This CDR3 is 12 amino acids long. The J segment lost 8 bases and the V segment lost 5 bases, leaving 8 bases of the junction unmatched. From germline, CDR1 is DFQATT and CDR2 SNEGSKA (reference sequence). In nucleotides, the CDR3 is TGCAGTGCTCTCCGGACAGGCAAAGGCTACACCTTC. This encodes CSALRTGKGYTF.

The gene calls are TRBV11-1 and TRBJ2-2; D is undetermined. V gave up 6 bases and J gave up 6 bases, with 11 bases separating them. Germline loops: CDR1 SGHAT, CDR2 FQDESV (reference sequence). CDR3 length: 13 amino acids. The CDR3 DNA reads as TGTGCCAGCAGTAACTACAAACCCGGGGAGCTGTTTTTT. This translates into CASSNYKPGELFF.

The gene calls are TRBV6-1 and TRBJ2-1, with 9 bases identical to TRBD2. Looked up from germline, CDR1 is MNHNS and CDR2 is SASEGT. Losses at the gene ends were 6 bases for V and 4 bases for J; bases not matched to a gene: 10. The CDR3 is 16 amino acids. The CDR3 is CASRQGRTSAYNEQFF. As DNA, the CDR3 is TGTGCCAGCAGGCAAGGACGGACTAGCGCTTACAATGAGCAGTTCTTC.

A few counts support this clonotype. The chain recombines TRBV18 with TRBJ2-3, with TRBD2 matching 10 bases. The CDR3 spans 17 residues. V shed 4 bases and J 4 bases; nucleotides not matched to a gene: 11. The germline gives CDR1 KGHSH, CDR2 LQKENI. The CDR3 spells CASSLRTAGGPSDTQYF. The CDR3 DNA reads as TGTGCCAGCTCACTGAGGACAGCGGGAGGGCCCTCAGATACGCAGTATTTT. The full variable domain, its missing parts supplied by reference TRBV18 and TRBJ2-3, is NAGVMQNPRHLVRRRGQEARLRCSPMKGHSHVYWYRQLPEEGLKFMVYLQKENIIDESGMPKERFSAEFPKEGPSILRIQQVVRGDSAAYFCASSLRTAGGPSDTQYFGPGTRLTVL.

This clonotype occurred a few times. This chain links TRBV15 with TRBJ1-4; no reliable D call. V dropped 2 bases and J dropped 8 bases, with 6 bases sitting between them. The CDR3 runs to 12 residues. Germline V lookup: CDR1 LNHNV, CDR2 YYDKDF (reference sequence). Here the CDR3 DNA reads TGTGCCACCAGCAGATTGTACGAAAAACTGTTTTTT. Amino acid sequence: CATSRLYEKLFF.